This T cell receptor (beta chain) was identified in a study of blood T cells in healthy people across ages. This clonotype was seen a handful of times. Its matching antigen is unknown. A second PCR of about 7 to 12 cycles used a sample-barcoded 5' primer and a J-beta primer mix. TCRdb fed the 5' RACE reads into MiXCR, producing one record per CDR3 protein. The data contain hundreds of thousands of distinct CDR3 sequences, roughly 20% of them singletons. Study results and limitations: Naive T cell percentage showed a strong correlation with TCR beta diversity. Versus aged donors, long-lived donors had higher diversity and more naive CD4+ cells. PBMCs were not sorted, which prevented a conclusive comparison of naive versus antigen-experienced cells.

This CDR3 spans 13 amino acids. CDR1 DFQATT and CDR2 SNEGSKA come from the germline V gene (reference sequence). Trimming stripped 7 bases from V and 2 bases from J, with 12 bases between. The sample was blood. The chain recombines TRBV20-1 with TRBJ1-5; a possible D gene is TRBD1 (5 bases). This clonotype was sampled from a man in his 70s in good health. Here the CDR3 reads CSVGRGRNQPQHF. CDR3 coding DNA: TGCAGTGTCGGTAGGGGTCGCAATCAGCCCCAGCATTTT.